The next 27 T cell receptor beta chains were all read from a single sample in a study of T cells after yellow fever vaccination. TCRdb processed the 5' RACE reads anew with MiXCR; each CDR3 protein has one entry. In the table there are about 300,000 distinct CDR3 sequences, 3% to 4.5% of which are singletons. Source: PBMCs, taken 5 days after the yellow fever booster vaccination. Receptors were obtained from a man in his late teens or twenties who received the YFV17D yellow fever vaccine.

The rearrangement links TRBV27 to TRBJ2-5, with TRBD1 matching over 7 bases. The CDR3 sequence is 14 residues long. Germline V gene sequence: CDR1 MNHEY, CDR2 SMNVEV (reference sequence). Unmatched junction bases numbered 4, after V lost 2 bases and J lost 4 bases. CDR3 sequence: CASSLEGAGETQYF. CDR3 DNA: TGTGCCAGCAGTTTAGAGGGGGCAGGAGAGACCCAGTACTTC.

This clonotype has ten or more counts. The chain links TRBV6-1 to TRBJ2-1, with 13 nucleotides matching TRBD2. J was trimmed by 6 bases and V by 6 bases; bases with no gene match: 5. Germline loops: CDR1 MNHNS, CDR2 SASEGT. CDR3 length: 15 amino acids. The CDR3 is CASSPTSGGANEQFF. In DNA, the CDR3 is TGTGCCAGCAGCCCTACTAGCGGGGGGGCCAATGAGCAGTTCTTC.

This sequence joins TRBV21-1 and TRBJ2-3; the table's D call, TRBD1, has no DNA check behind it. TRBV21-1 is shown as a pseudogene. The CDR3 sequence is 18 residues long. The CDR3 DNA reads TGTGCCAGCAGCTATCAACCCGGGGACAGGGTTCGTACAGATACGCAGTATTTT. This translates into CASSYQPGDRVRTDTQYF.

This chain joins TRBV5-8 and TRBJ2-5; D remains ambiguous. The CDR3 runs 12 residues. The germline V gene has CDR1 SGHTS and CDR2 YDEGEE. Trimming took 4 bases from V and 6 from J, leaving 10 bases between them. CDR3 in amino acids: CASSGQVQTQYF. The CDR3 nucleotides read TGTGCCAGCAGCGGTCAGGTACAGACCCAGTACTTC.

This clonotype was seen many times. The chain carries TRBV5-1 and TRBJ2-2; D is possibly TRBD1 (6 bases). V lost 7 bases, J lost 1 base, and 11 bases lay in between. The length of the CDR3 is 14 residues. Germline V gene data show CDR1 as SGHRS and CDR2 as YFSETQ. The CDR3: CASGAGENTGELFF. The CDR3 DNA sequence: TGCGCCAGCGGGGCAGGGGAGAACACCGGGGAGCTGTTTTTT.

In this sample, this clonotype turned up once. The chain has TRBV27 and TRBJ1-5; TRBD1 is a possible D gene (6 bases). CDR1 is MNHEY, CDR2 SMNVEV, per germline (reference sequence). V dropped 1 base and J dropped 2 bases, with 12 bases sitting between them. The CDR3 is 16 residues long. CDR3 protein: CASSLLGGGGNQPQHF. CDR3 nucleotides: TGTGCCAGCAGTTTATTAGGGGGTGGTGGCAATCAGCCCCAGCATTTT.

This clonotype was seen repeatedly, ten times or more. The rearrangement links TRBV20-1 to TRBJ2-2; maybe TRBD2 (5 bases). With 5 bases removed from V and 3 bases from J, the gap between germline ends came to 10 bases. The CDR3 totals 13 residues. CDR1 DFQATT and CDR2 SNEGSKA come from the germline V gene (reference sequence). Here the CDR3 DNA reads TGCAGTGCTCCGTCGAGGGACACCGGGGAGCTGTTTTTT. It translates to CSAPSRDTGELFF.

Ten or more counts support this clonotype. The CDR3, as DNA: TGTGCCAGCAGCCAGGCCTCCCCGAAGGGTGACTATGGCTACACCTTC. Protein sequence: CASSQASPKGDYGYTF. This chain connects TRBV4-2 to TRBJ1-2; D remains ambiguous. The CDR3 is made up of 16 amino acids. Trimming stripped 3 bases from V and 3 bases from J, with 17 bases between. CDR1 is LGHNA and CDR2 is YNFKEQ in the germline V gene.

The rearrangement links TRBV28 to TRBJ1-5; perhaps TRBD1 as D (5 bases). Germline V gene data show CDR1 as MDHEN and CDR2 as SYDVKM. CDR3 length: 14 amino acids. Trimming removed 3 bases from V and 8 bases from J, with 14 bases in between. The chain's CDR3 is CASSFRGFGEPQHF. The CDR3 coding sequence is TGTGCCAGCAGTTTTCGGGGGTTCGGAGAGCCCCAGCATTTT.

There are many counts of this clonotype. The chain couples TRBV5-1 to TRBJ2-1; D is undetermined. This CDR3 spans 13 amino acids. Germline CDR1 is SGHRS and CDR2 is YFSETQ. The V and J ends lost 0 bases and 7 bases respectively, with 8 bases between them. CDR3 loop: CASSLGWQNEQFF. For the CDR3, the DNA is TGCGCCAGCAGCTTGGGGTGGCAGAATGAGCAGTTCTTC.

This clonotype was observed a few times. V usage is TRBV12-3 or TRBV12-4 and J usage is TRBJ1-6, with D unresolved. Between the trimmed V and J ends, which lost 4 bases and 9 bases, there was a span of 10 bases. The CDR3 has 13 residues. DNA for the CDR3: TGTGCCAGCAGTTCAGGAATCGGTTCACCCCTCCACTTT. Its translation: CASSSGIGSPLHF.

This clonotype was observed at least ten times. The rearrangement uses TRBV5-6 and TRBJ1-2; D perhaps matches TRBD1 (5 bases). CDR3 length equals 14 residues. Germline CDR1 reads SGHDT; CDR2 reads YYEEEE. Trimming took off 1 base at V and 4 bases at J, with 11 bases between the two ends. The CDR3 DNA sequence: TGTGCCAGCAGCTTGATAGGGGTTGGCTATGGCTACACCTTC. Its translation is CASSLIGVGYGYTF.

This clonotype was observed at least ten times. The chain uses TRBV7-3 and TRBJ2-3, with TRBD2 matching over 7 bases. The germline V gene encodes CDR1 SGHTA and CDR2 FQGTGA. The CDR3 has 18 residues. Losses at the gene ends were 0 bases for V and 5 bases for J; bases not matched to a gene: 14. The CDR3 loop reads CASSLTPFGAGELDTQYF. The CDR3 DNA is TGTGCCAGCAGCTTAACGCCCTTCGGGGCGGGGGAACTAGATACGCAGTATTTT.

The rearrangement joins TRBV28 to TRBJ1-2; D is unclear. The length of the CDR3 is 12 residues. Germline CDR1 MDHEN, CDR2 SYDVKM. The V end lost 6 bases, the J end lost 8 bases, and 13 bases lay between the germline ends. The CDR3 region is CASRANLRGYTF. In DNA form, the CDR3 reads TGTGCCAGCAGGGCAAACCTGCGGGGCTACACCTTC.

The chain is built from TRBV5-1 and TRBJ1-2; D call uncertain. CDR3 length: 18 amino acids. The germline V and J ends were trimmed by 2 bases and 1 base, with 21 bases remaining between them. Germline CDR1 and CDR2: SGHRS and YFSETQ. Here the CDR3 DNA reads TGCGCCAGCAGCTTAGGGCAGGCCTTAAAGGGCTTTAACTATGGCTACACCTTC. It encodes CASSLGQALKGFNYGYTF.

This clonotype was picked up a small number of times. The J gene is TRBJ1-6, the V gene TRBV19; D unresolved. The V and J ends lost 4 bases and 7 bases respectively, with 17 bases between them. Germline V gene data show CDR1 as LNHDA and CDR2 as SQIVND (reference sequence). The CDR3 is made up of 16 amino acids. The DNA of the CDR3 is TGTGCCAGTAGTACGGACCGACCCCGACTCAATTCACCCCTCCACTTT. Its protein product is CASSTDRPRLNSPLHF.

In its sample, this clonotype was seen many times. V gene TRBV29-1 combines with J gene TRBJ2-5, with a tentative D call TRBD1 (6 bases). Germline CDR1 and CDR2: SQVTM and ANQGSEA. The CDR3 runs to 13 residues. Trimming left V 8 bases short and J 2 bases short, with 15 bases between. The CDR3 DNA sequence: TGCAGCACCTACCGACAGGAGCAAGAGACCCAGTACTTC. Translating gives CSTYRQEQETQYF.

V and J are TRBV5-1 and TRBJ1-2; the D gene is possibly TRBD1 (6 bases). CDR3 length: 14 amino acids. V lost 4 bases to trimming and J lost 1 base, with 11 bases between them. From germline, CDR1 is SGHRS and CDR2 YFSETQ. CDR3 amino acids: CASSLTGLNYGYTF. CDR3 nucleotides: TGCGCCAGCAGCCTGACAGGACTTAACTATGGCTACACCTTC.

This clonotype was found a few times. This sequence joins TRBV5-5 and TRBJ2-7; D unclear. CDR1 and CDR2 from the germline V gene are SGHKS and YYEKEE (reference sequence). The CDR3 has 15 residues. V lost 4 bases, J lost 2 bases, and 16 bases lay in between. The CDR3 loop is CASSIAVGNTYEQYV. The CDR3 bases are TGTGCCAGCAGCATTGCGGTCGGAAACACCTACGAGCAGTACGTC.

This clonotype was seen more than once but under ten times. The chain has TRBV7-2 and TRBJ2-2, with 9 bases matching TRBD2. The CDR3 spans 16 residues. V was pared by 5 bases and J by 7 bases, with 11 bases of the junction left unmatched. Germline V gives CDR1 SGHTA, CDR2 FQGNSA. CDR3 DNA sequence: TGTGCCAGCAGCCCACGGGGCGGGGGGGCCATCGGGGAGCTGTTTTTT. Translating it yields CASSPRGGGAIGELFF.

This clonotype has ten or more counts. CDR3 sequence (DNA): TGTGCCATCAGTGAGTCGGTTCAGATTACGCAGTATTTT. Amino acid sequence: CAISESVQITQYF. The rearrangement uses TRBV10-3 and TRBJ2-3; D remains unclear. Germline CDR1 ENHRY, CDR2 SYGVKD. The CDR3 is 13 amino acids. The V end lost 0 bases, the J end lost 8 bases, and 9 bases lay between the germline ends.

The chain recombines TRBV5-1 with TRBJ2-5; D might be TRBD1 or TRBD2, each matching 6 bases. This CDR3 is built from 16 residues. V shed 6 bases and J shed 0 bases, with 18 bases lying between them. Germline V gene lookup returns CDR1 SGHRS and CDR2 YFSETQ. The CDR3 region is CASISGAPTYQETQYF. In nucleotides, the CDR3 is TGCGCCAGCATTTCGGGGGCCCCAACGTACCAAGAGACCCAGTACTTC. The full variable domain, completed using reference TRBV5-1 and TRBJ2-5, is KAGVTQTPRYLIKTRGQQVTLSCSPISGHRSVSWYQQTPGQGLQFLFEYFSETQRNKGNFPGRFSGRQFSNSRSEMNVSTLELGDSALYLCASISGAPTYQETQYFGPGTRLLVL.

The V gene is TRBV2, the J gene TRBJ1-6; the D is unclear. Germline values: CDR1 SNHLY, CDR2 FYNNEI. Trimming took 6 bases from V and 9 from J, leaving 15 bases between them. The CDR3 length is 14 residues. CDR3 DNA: TGTGCCAGCAGGGGCAGCCTAGTAGGTTCACCCCTCCACTTT. Amino acid sequence: CASRGSLVGSPLHF.

In this sample, this clonotype turned up a few times. The V gene is TRBV12-3 or TRBV12-4, the J gene TRBJ1-1; D not certain. This CDR3 comprises 12 residues. V was trimmed by 5 bases and J by 8 bases, leaving 12 bases between them. The CDR3 coding sequence is TGTGCCAGCAGTGTAACCCCCACAGAAGCTTTCTTT. Its protein is CASSVTPTEAFF.

This clonotype was seen repeatedly, ten times or more. The chain uses TRBV6-5 and TRBJ1-5; TRBD1 might be the D (5 bases). This CDR3 contains 15 residues. Germline V gene lookup returns CDR1 MNHEY and CDR2 SVGAGI. V lost 10 bases, J lost 1 base, and 17 bases lay in between. DNA of the CDR3: TGTGCCACCCTGGAGGTTTGGGGGAGCAATCAGCCCCAGCATTTT. Translation: CATLEVWGSNQPQHF.

The chain couples TRBV7-9 to TRBJ1-4, with D unclear. The germline V gene has CDR1 SEHNR and CDR2 FQNEAQ (reference sequence). The CDR3 is 14 residues long. Trimming took off 2 bases at V and 8 bases at J, with 12 bases between the two ends. The CDR3 spells CASSLRHTGEKLFF. DNA of the CDR3: TGTGCCAGCAGCTTAAGGCACACGGGGGAAAAACTGTTTTTT.

In DNA, the CDR3 is TGTGCCAGCAGTGAAGTACAGACCAATTCACCCCTCCACTTT. Translated: CASSEVQTNSPLHF. The chain is built from TRBV2 and TRBJ1-6; D not resolved. The germline gives CDR1 SNHLY, CDR2 FYNNEI. V was clipped by 1 base and J by 7 bases, with 8 bases between them. The CDR3 is 14 amino acids.